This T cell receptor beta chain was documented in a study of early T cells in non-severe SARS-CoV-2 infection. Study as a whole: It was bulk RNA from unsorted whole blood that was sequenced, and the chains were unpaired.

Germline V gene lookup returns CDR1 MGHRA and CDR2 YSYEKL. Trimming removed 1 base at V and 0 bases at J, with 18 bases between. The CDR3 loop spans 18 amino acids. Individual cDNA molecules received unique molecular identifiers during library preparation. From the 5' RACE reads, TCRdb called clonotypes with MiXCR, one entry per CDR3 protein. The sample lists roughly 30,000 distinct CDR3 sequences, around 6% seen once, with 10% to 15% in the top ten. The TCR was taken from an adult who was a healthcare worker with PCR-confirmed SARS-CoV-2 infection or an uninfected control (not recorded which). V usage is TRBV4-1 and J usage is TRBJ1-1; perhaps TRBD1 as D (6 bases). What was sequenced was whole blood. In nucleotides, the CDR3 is TGCGCCAGCAGCCAAGGATTCCTCAGGGGTAACATGAACACTGAAGCTTTCTTT. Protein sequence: CASSQGFLRGNMNTEAFF.